The 14 T cell receptor beta chains below all came from one sample that was sequenced in a study of T cell responses to AZD1222 COVID-19 vaccine. Using immunoSEQ multiplex PCR, the repertoire was profiled, and TCRdb retains in-frame clones only, with some absent. This sample has some 150,000 clones, with around nine tenths found just once. Sequenced here: peripheral blood, sampled on day 0 of AZD1222 vaccination. Every receptor here comes from an adult in good health.

The gene calls are TRBV11-2 and TRBJ2-7; TRBD2 agrees at 10 bases. CDR1 SGHAT and CDR2 FQNNGV come from the germline V gene. V lost 5 bases, J lost 2 bases, and 6 bases stayed unmatched. CDR3 length: 15 residues. As DNA, the CDR3 is TGTGCCAGCAGCCCCGGACTAGCGGAGCCCTACGAGCAGTACTTC. Translating it yields CASSPGLAEPYEQYF.

This clone is a singleton in its sample. The gene calls are TRBV6-5 and TRBJ2-1; TRBD2 matches at 7 bases. The junction had 0 bases not matched to a gene; V was cut back by 8 bases and J by 5 bases. Germline assignment: CDR1 MNHEY and CDR2 SVGAGI. This CDR3 is built from 11 residues. The CDR3 bases are TGTGCCAGCGGGACTAACAATGAGCAGTTCTTC. Residues: CASGTNNEQFF.

The gene calls are TRBV11-1 and TRBJ1-4; D gene uncertain. V was shortened by 2 bases and J by 8 bases, with 9 bases between the two germline ends. The germline gives CDR1 SGHAT, CDR2 FQDESV (reference sequence). The CDR3 contains 13 residues. CDR3: CASSLRAQEKLFF. In DNA form, the CDR3 reads TGTGCCAGCAGCTTAAGAGCCCAGGAAAAACTGTTTTTT.

Only one count was recorded for this clone. The V call is TRBV7-3, the J call TRBJ2-1, with 9 bases fitting TRBD2. Germline CDR1 SGHTA, CDR2 FQGTGA. Losses at the gene ends were 5 bases for V and 6 bases for J; bases not matched to a gene: 5. The CDR3 has 14 residues. The CDR3 is CASSGGLARNEQFF. For the CDR3, the DNA is TGTGCCAGCAGCGGCGGACTAGCGCGCAATGAGCAGTTCTTC.

This clone was detected only once. The chain uses TRBV2 and TRBJ1-5, with a weak D call TRBD1 (5 bases). The V end lost 6 bases, the J end lost 0 bases, and 15 bases lay between the germline ends. This CDR3 is built from 16 residues. CDR1 is SNHLY, CDR2 FYNNEI, per germline. The CDR3 bases are TGTGCCAGCAGGATACAGGCGGCCTATAGCAATCAGCCCCAGCATTTT. It yields the protein CASRIQAAYSNQPQHF.

The rearrangement uses TRBV6-5 and TRBJ1-5; TRBD1 aligns across 9 bases. Germline lookup yields CDR1 MNHEY and CDR2 SVGAGI. The CDR3 consists of 14 residues. V lost 6 bases, J lost 7 bases, and 7 bases stayed unmatched. In DNA form, the CDR3 reads TGTGCCAGCAGAACGGGACAGGGTCGACAGCCCCAGCATTTT. Translation: CASRTGQGRQPQHF.

This clone came up a few times. The gene calls are TRBV14 and TRBJ1-2; TRBD1 agrees at 7 bases. Trimming at V came to 4 bases and at J to 4 bases, leaving 9 bases not matched to a gene. CDR3 length: 15 amino acids. Germline V gene data show CDR1 as SGHDN and CDR2 as FVKESK. CDR3 sequence reads: CASSPRTGDSYGYTF. The DNA for the CDR3 is TGTGCCAGCAGCCCTCGGACAGGAGACTCCTATGGCTACACCTTC.

This clone appeared a few times. This chain links TRBV10-3 with TRBJ2-7; 8 bases line up with TRBD1. CDR3 length: 14 residues. CDR1 is ENHRY, CDR2 SYGVKD, per germline. Trimming at V came to 6 bases and at J to 7 bases, leaving 11 bases not matched to a gene. CDR3 loop: CAIRPGQAGIEQYF. DNA for the CDR3: TGTGCCATCAGACCGGGACAGGCGGGAATAGAGCAGTACTTC.

This clone was seen a single time. This sequence joins TRBV19 and TRBJ2-1; maybe TRBD1 (6 bases). Germline CDR1 is LNHDA and CDR2 is SQIVND (reference sequence). V dropped 1 base and J dropped 9 bases, with 13 bases sitting between them. The CDR3 is 14 amino acids. The CDR3: CASSIAGTLGEQFF. The CDR3 nucleotides read TGTGCCAGTAGTATAGCCGGGACACTGGGTGAGCAGTTCTTC.

This chain links TRBV4-1 with TRBJ2-2; D not resolved. V lost 1 base and J 3 bases, leaving 24 bases between the germline ends. The V gene's germline CDR1 is MGHRA and CDR2 YSYEKL. The CDR3 length is 20 residues. As DNA, the CDR3 is TGCGCCAGCAGCCAAGTAGGGTCCGATCGGGCAACTGGGGACACCGGGGAGCTGTTTTTT. Amino acids: CASSQVGSDRATGDTGELFF.

The chain has TRBV6-2 or TRBV6-3 and TRBJ2-7; 11 nucleotides match TRBD2. J was trimmed by 4 bases and V by 3 bases; bases with no gene match: 2. This CDR3 is 14 amino acids long. The germline V gene has CDR1 MNHEY and CDR2 SVGEGT. CDR3 in amino acids: CASSYGTSGYEQYF. CDR3 nucleotide sequence: TGTGCCAGCAGTTATGGGACTAGCGGATACGAGCAGTACTTC.

This sequence joins TRBV6-1 and TRBJ2-7; D might be TRBD2 (6 bases). Germline CDR1 is MNHNS and CDR2 is SASEGT. V was trimmed by 4 bases and J by 1 base, leaving 17 bases between them. The CDR3 consists of 16 residues. CDR3 protein: CASSGQAVGTSYEQYF. CDR3 bases: TGTGCCAGCAGTGGTCAGGCGGTAGGGACTTCCTACGAGCAGTACTTC.

The chain is built from TRBV7-2 and TRBJ1-4, with 7 bases lining up with TRBD1. The CDR3 spans 15 residues. The germline gives CDR1 SGHTA, CDR2 FQGNSA. Trimming cost V 5 bases and J 3 bases; bases outside gene matches: 6. The CDR3 DNA reads as TGTGCCAGCAGCCCACAGGGGTTGGCTAATGAAAAACTGTTTTTT. This encodes CASSPQGLANEKLFF.

The chain couples TRBV19 to TRBJ1-2; 7 bases align to TRBD1. Germline V gene lookup returns CDR1 LNHDA and CDR2 SQIVND (reference sequence). The J segment lost 4 bases and the V segment lost 7 bases, leaving 6 bases of the junction unmatched. The CDR3 totals 13 residues. The CDR3 sequence: CASIADRAYGYTF. The CDR3 nucleotides are TGTGCCAGTATTGCCGACAGGGCCTATGGCTACACCTTC.